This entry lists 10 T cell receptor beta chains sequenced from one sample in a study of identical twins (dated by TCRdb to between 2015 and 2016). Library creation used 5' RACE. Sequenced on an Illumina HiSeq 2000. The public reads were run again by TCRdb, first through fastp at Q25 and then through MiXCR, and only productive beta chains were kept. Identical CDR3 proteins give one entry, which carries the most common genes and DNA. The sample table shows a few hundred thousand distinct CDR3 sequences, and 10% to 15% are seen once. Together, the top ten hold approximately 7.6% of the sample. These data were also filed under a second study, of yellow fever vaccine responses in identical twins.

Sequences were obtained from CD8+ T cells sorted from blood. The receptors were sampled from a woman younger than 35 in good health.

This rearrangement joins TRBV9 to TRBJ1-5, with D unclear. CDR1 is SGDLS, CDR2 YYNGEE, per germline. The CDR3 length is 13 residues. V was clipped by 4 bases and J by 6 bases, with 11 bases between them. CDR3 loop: CASSIGDSQPQHF. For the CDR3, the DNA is TGTGCCAGCAGCATCGGGGATTCTCAGCCCCAGCATTTT.

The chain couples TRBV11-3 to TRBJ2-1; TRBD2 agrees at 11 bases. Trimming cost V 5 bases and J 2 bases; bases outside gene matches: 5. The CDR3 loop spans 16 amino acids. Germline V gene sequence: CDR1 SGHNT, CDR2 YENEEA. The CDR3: CASSVSGRAAYNEQFF. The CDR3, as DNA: TGTGCCAGCAGCGTTAGCGGGAGGGCCGCCTACAATGAGCAGTTCTTC.

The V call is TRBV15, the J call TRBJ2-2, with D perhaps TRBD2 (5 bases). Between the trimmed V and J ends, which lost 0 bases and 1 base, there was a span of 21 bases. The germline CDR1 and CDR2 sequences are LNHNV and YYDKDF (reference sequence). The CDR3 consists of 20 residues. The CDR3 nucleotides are TGTGCCACCAGCAGAGATGGCCTTATCTCTGGCGCGGGGAACACCGGGGAGCTGTTTTTT. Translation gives CATSRDGLISGAGNTGELFF. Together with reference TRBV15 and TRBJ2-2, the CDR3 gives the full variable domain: DAMVIQNPRYQVTQFGKPVTLSCSQTLNHNVMYWYQQKSSQAPKLLFHYYDKDFNNEADTPDNFQSRRPNTSFCFLDIRSPGLGDTAMYLCATSRDGLISGAGNTGELFFGEGSRLTVL.

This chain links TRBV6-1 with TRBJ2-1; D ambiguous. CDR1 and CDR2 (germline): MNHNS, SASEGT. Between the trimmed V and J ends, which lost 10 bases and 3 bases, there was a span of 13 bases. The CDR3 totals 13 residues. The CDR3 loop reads CATSRQDYNEQFF. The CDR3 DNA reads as TGTGCCACTTCCCGACAAGACTACAATGAGCAGTTCTTC.

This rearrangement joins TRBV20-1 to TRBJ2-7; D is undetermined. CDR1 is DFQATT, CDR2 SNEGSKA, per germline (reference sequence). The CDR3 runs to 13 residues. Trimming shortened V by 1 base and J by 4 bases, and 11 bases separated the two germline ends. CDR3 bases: TGCAGTGCTAGAGGAGGTTCCCTATACGAGCAGTACTTC. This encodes CSARGGSLYEQYF.

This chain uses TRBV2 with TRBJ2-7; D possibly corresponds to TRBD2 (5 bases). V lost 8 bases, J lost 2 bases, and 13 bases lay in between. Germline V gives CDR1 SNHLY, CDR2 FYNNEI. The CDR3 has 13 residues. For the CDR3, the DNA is TGTGCCAGCTGGGGAGCGACCCCCTACGAGCAGTACGTC. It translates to CASWGATPYEQYV.

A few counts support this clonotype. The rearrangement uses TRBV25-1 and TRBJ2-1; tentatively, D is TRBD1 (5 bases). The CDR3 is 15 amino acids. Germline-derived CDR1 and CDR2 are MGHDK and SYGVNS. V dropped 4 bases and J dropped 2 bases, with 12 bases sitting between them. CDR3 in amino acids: CASSVHGAPYNEQFF. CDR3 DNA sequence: TGTGCCAGCAGTGTCCATGGGGCCCCCTACAATGAGCAGTTCTTC.

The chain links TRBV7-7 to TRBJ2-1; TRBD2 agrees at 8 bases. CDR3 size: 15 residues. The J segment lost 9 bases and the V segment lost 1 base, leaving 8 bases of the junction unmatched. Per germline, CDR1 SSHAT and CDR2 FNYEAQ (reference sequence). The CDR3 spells CASSLEVGGAGEQFF. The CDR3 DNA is TGTGCCAGCAGCTTAGAGGTCGGGGGGGCGGGTGAGCAGTTCTTC.

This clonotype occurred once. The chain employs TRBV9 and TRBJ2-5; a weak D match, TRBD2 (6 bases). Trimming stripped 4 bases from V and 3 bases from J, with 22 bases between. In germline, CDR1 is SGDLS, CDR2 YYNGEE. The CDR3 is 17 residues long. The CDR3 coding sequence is TGTGCCAGCAGCACGACCCCCGGAGCGGGTACCAAAGAGACCCAGTACTTC. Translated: CASSTTPGAGTKETQYF.

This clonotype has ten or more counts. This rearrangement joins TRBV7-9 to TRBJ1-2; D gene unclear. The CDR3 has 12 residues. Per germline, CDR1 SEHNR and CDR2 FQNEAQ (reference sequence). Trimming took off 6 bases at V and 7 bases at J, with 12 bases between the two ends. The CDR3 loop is CASSSQMGGYTF. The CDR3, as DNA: TGTGCCAGCAGTTCACAAATGGGTGGCTACACCTTC. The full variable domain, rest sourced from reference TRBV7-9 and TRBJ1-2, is DTGVSQNPRHKITKRGQNVTFRCDPISEHNRLYWYRQTLGQGPEFLTYFQNEAQLEKSRLLSDRFSAERPKGSFSTLEIQRTEQGDSAMYLCASSSQMGGYTFGSGTRLTVV.